The sequence of this TCR beta chain was determined in a study of graft-versus-host responses after intestinal transplantation. The study's findings and limits: Some patients had graft-donor T cell macrochimerism, and their allografts showed high graft-versus-host to host-versus-graft clonal ratios.

TCRdb's copy holds only in-frame clones and misses some; the assay was immunoSEQ multiplex PCR. The sample carries some 90,000 clones, 85% to 95% recorded once. The V gene's germline CDR1 is GTSNPN and CDR2 SVGIG (reference sequence). The junction had 4 bases not matched to a gene; V was cut back by 3 bases and J by 6 bases. This CDR3 is 12 amino acids long. This clone came up once. Antigen: not known. Sample: unstimulated CD8+ T cells sorted from spleen or lymph node cells, taken before transplant. The chain has TRBV30 and TRBJ1-2; 7 bases fit TRBD1. The source of this sequence is a human donor who was the organ donor for an intestinal transplant. Written as DNA, the CDR3 is TGTGCCTGGAGAGGGGGCGTAGATGGCTACACCTTC. It specifies CAWRGGVDGYTF.